This T cell receptor beta chain was retrieved from a study of tumor and adjacent non-tumor tissue in lung cancer. The library came from three nested PCR rounds adapted from ARM-PCR protocols. TCRdb reprocessed the multiplex PCR reads with MiXCR, giving one entry per CDR3 protein. Of 76,000 or so distinct CDR3 sequences detected, around 70% appear once; the ten largest clones hold roughly 12%. Germline trimming cut 5 bases from V and 18 bases from J; bases unmatched to any gene: 18. There are 15 residues in the CDR3. No cell sorting was done before RNA was extracted from the tissue. This receptor was taken from a woman aged 70-85 years with non-small cell lung cancer. The chain combines TRBV12-3 or TRBV12-4 with TRBJ2-6, with 8 nucleotides matching TRBD1. Sequenced material: lung tumor tissue. The CDR3 sequence: CASSDRGGGANVSTF. CDR3 nucleotides: TGTGCCAGCAGTGACAGGGGAGGTGGGGCCAACGTCTCGACTTTC.